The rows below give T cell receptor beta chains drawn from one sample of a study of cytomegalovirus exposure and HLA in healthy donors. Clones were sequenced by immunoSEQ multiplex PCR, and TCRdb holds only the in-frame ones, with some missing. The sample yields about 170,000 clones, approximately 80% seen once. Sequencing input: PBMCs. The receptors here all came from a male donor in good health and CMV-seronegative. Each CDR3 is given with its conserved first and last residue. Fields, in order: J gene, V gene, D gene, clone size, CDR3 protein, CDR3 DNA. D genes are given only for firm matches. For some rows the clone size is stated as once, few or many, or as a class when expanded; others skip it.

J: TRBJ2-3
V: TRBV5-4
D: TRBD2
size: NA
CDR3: CASSQEPGTRYSDTQYF
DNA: TGTGCCAGCAGCCAAGAGCCCGGGACTAGATATTCAGATACGCAGTATTTT

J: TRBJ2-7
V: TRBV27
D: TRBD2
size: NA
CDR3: CASRSSSGSETYEQYF
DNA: TGTGCCAGCAGATCTAGTAGCGGGAGCGAAACCTACGAGCAGTACTTC

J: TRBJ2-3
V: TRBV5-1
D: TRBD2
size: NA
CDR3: CASSLMASGRGGTDTQYF
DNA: TGCGCCAGCAGCTTGATGGCTAGCGGGAGAGGTGGCACAGATACGCAGTATTTT

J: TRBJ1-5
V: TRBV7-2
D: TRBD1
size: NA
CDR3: CASSLASTGTGNQPQHF
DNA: TGTGCCAGCAGCTTAGCCAGTACCGGGACAGGGAATCAGCCCCAGCATTTT

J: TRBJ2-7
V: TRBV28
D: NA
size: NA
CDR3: CASSLPSGGPYEQYF
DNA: TGTGCCAGCAGTCTTCCGTCGGGGGGCCCCTACGAGCAGTACTTC

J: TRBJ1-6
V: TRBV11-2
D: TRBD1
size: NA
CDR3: CASSLGTGSSPLHF
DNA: TGTGCCAGCAGCTTAGGGACAGGGAGTTCACCCCTCCACTTT

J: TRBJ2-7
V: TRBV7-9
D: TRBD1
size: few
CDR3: CASSSAGQGVHEQYF
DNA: TGTGCCAGCAGCTCAGCGGGACAGGGCGTCCACGAGCAGTACTTC

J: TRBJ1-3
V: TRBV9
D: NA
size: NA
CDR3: CASSSGDSSGNTIYF
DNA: TGTGCCAGCAGCTCGGGGGATAGCTCTGGAAACACCATATATTTT

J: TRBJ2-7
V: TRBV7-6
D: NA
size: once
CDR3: CASSLEPYEQYF
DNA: TGTGCCAGCAGCTTAGAGCCCTACGAGCAGTACTTC

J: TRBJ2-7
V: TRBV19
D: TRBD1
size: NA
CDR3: CASSPGQGGSYEQYF
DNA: TGTGCCAGTAGTCCGGGACAGGGGGGGTCCTACGAGCAGTACTTC

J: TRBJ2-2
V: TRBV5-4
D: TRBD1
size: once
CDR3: CASSSRDRVGGELFF
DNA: TGTGCCAGCAGCTCCCGGGACAGGGTTGGCGGGGAGCTGTTTTTT

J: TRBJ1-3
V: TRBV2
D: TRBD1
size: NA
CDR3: CASSEVGTGFSGNTIYF
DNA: TGTGCCAGCAGTGAAGTTGGGACAGGGTTCTCTGGAAACACCATATATTTT

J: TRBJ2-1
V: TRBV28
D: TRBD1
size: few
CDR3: CASSGADRFEQFF
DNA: TGTGCCAGCAGTGGGGCGGACAGGTTTGAGCAGTTCTTC

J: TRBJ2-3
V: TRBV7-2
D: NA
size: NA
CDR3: CASSSDFTDTQYF
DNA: TGTGCCAGCAGCTCCGACTTCACAGATACGCAGTATTTT

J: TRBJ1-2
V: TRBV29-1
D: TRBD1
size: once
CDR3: CSVTDRNTYGYTF
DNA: TGCAGCGTCACGGACAGGAACACCTATGGCTACACCTTC

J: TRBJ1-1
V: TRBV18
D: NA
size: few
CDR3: CASSPRTDPNTEAFF
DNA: TGTGCCAGCTCACCTAGGACAGATCCGAACACTGAAGCTTTCTTT